The TCR delta chain described here comes from a study of Vγ9Vδ2 T cells in congenital toxoplasmosis (dated by TCRdb to the early 2020s). Regarding the study in general: The diagnosis of congenital toxoplasmosis relied on IgG, IgM and IgA serology, Western blot and an in-house interferon-gamma release assay. The study compared gamma and delta chain CDR3 repertoires of sorted blood gammadelta T cells between congenitally T. gondii-infected and uninfected infants. Repertoire sequencing was done on samples from infants at 2 months after birth and at 1 year of age. At 2 months, TCR sequencing included about five infected and approximately ten uninfected infants, and at 1 year it included 3 infected and 4 uninfected infants. What the work shows at the level of the full study, not this receptor alone: Germline-encoded fetal-type TRDV2 CDR3 sequences seemed to be more prevalent in infected than in uninfected 2-month-old infants, with an in utero expansion footprint being suggested. At 1 year of age, repertoire differences between infected and uninfected infants were less clear than at 2 months. Two months was the earliest age with enough suitable sample material for TCR repertoire analysis, so newborn repertoires were not sequenced. Both infected and uninfected infants showed a high prevalence of a public TRGV9 clonotype. Compared with uninfected infants, infected infants at 2 months appeared to have fewer N additions in their TRGV9 and TRDV2 CDR3s, and this was especially true for TRDV2-TRDJ1 sequences.

cDNA was generated in one tube by template-switch reverse transcription with TRGC- and TRDC-specific primers, using SuperScript II. The TRGC primer was designed to bind both the TRGC1 and TRGC2 constant genes. TRG and TRD amplification used the KAPA Real-Time Library Amplification Kit, with AMPure XP bead purification between steps. Illumina sequencing adapters were added by index PCR using the Nextera XT Index Kit. An Illumina MiSeq with the V2 300 kit was used to sequence the TRG and TRD amplicons, producing 150 bp paired-end reads. Regarding the original processing steps: Before any further analysis, FastQC version 0.11.8 was used to assess read quality. Reads were aligned against the TRG or TRD reference genes from GenBank, and CDR3 sequences were constructed using MiXCR version 3.0.3. Default MiXCR settings were used, apart from assembling TRDD gene segments from 3 instead of 5 consecutive nucleotides. VDJtools version 1.2.1 calculated N additions, CDR3 length, J segment length and clonotype sharing between samples. Out-of-frame CDR3 sequences and those containing stop codons were excluded from analysis. Infant repertoires were compared for overlap with previously published fetal, cord blood and adult blood Vgamma9Vdelta2 repertoires. Via CATT, TCRdb reprocessed the public reads, and rows with identical DNA were then joined. These V and J calls derive from TCRdb rather than the authors' analysis. The sample has around 400 delta-chain clones on record, around 41% of them singletons. The top ten clones comprise over 45% of the sample.

This clone is described as hyperexpanded (1% or more). Its antigen remains undetermined. No base quality values were provided; no much bigger clone lies one nucleotide off. The sample holds other DNA sequences that translate to the same CDR3. The V end gives up 0 bases and the J end 0 bases, leaving 3 bases in the junction not matched to a gene. As encoded in the germline V gene, CDR1 is GEAIGNYY while CDR2 is EKD. Spanning cysteine to phenylalanine, the CDR3 consists of 19 amino acids. The entry retains the CDR3 DNA only, 57 bases that are in frame from base 1. Mothers of both infected and uninfected infants received the same treatment, using spiramycin and/or pyrimethamine plus sulfadiazine plus folinic acid. All infants, infected and uninfected, were born by term delivery after more than 37 weeks of gestation. About 1,000 uL of blood was processed into PBMCs by Lymphoprep gradient centrifugation, then cryopreserved in liquid nitrogen and shipped to Belgium. Thawed PBMCs were labeled with Zombie NIR viability dye and stained with CD3, TCR gammadelta, Vgamma9 and Vdelta2 antibodies. CD3+ TCRgammadelta+ T cells were sorted on a FACSAria III with a mean purity of around 98%. The RNeasy Micro Kit was used to isolate RNA from about 9,000 sorted gammadelta T cells per sample. The study infants had mothers who were enrolled with primary T. gondii infection during pregnancy. The infants' peripheral blood was drawn at an outpatient microbiology and virology center located in Pavia, Italy.

Input material: gamma-delta T cells from blood. Here the chain combines TRDV2 and TRDJ3, with 11 middle bases fitting TRDD3. The TCR sequence derives from a child under 10 years old born to a mother with Toxoplasma gondii infection during pregnancy, either congenitally infected or uninfected (not recorded which). At the DNA level, the sequence is TGTGCCTGTGACACCGTTACTGGGGGATACTCCTGGGACACCCGACAGATGTTTTTC. The resulting protein is CACDTVTGGYSWDTRQMFF.